Below are 25 T cell receptor beta chains sequenced from a single sample in a study of monozygotic twins with inflammatory bowel disease. From its re-call of the 5' RACE reads, TCRdb lists each CDR3 protein once, without DNA. Here the sample table reports a few hundred thousand distinct CDR3 sequences. The sample consisted of blood. These receptors all stem from a human donor with ulcerative colitis or Crohn's disease, or a healthy co-twin of an affected twin (not recorded which).

The chain combines TRBV7-9 with TRBJ2-1. This CDR3 is 14 amino acids long. In germline, CDR1 is SEHNR, CDR2 FQNEAQ (reference sequence). CDR3 residues: CASSLQQPEGEQFF.

The gene calls are TRBV6-5 and TRBJ1-2. Germline V gene sequence: CDR1 MNHEY, CDR2 SVGAGI. The CDR3 contains 15 residues. The chain's CDR3 is CASSYSQARNYGCTF.

The rearrangement joins TRBV27 to TRBJ2-1; TCRdb proposes TRBD2, but this gene call is untestable without DNA. Germline CDR1 is MNHEY and CDR2 is SMNVEV (reference sequence). The CDR3 runs to 16 residues. The chain's CDR3 is CASSSNPGLAYGEQFF.

CDR3 amino acids: CAISEGLATNTGELFF. The V and J genes are TRBV10-3 and TRBJ2-2; the TCRdb D gene call, TRBD2, has no DNA to confirm it. This CDR3 spans 16 amino acids. CDR1 and CDR2 (germline): ENHRY, SYGVKD.

This sequence joins TRBV9 and TRBJ2-5; there is no DNA to check the TCRdb D call of TRBD1. The CDR3 is 14 amino acids. Germline CDR1 SGDLS, CDR2 YYNGEE. CDR3 sequence: CASSVWDGGETQYF.

This chain connects TRBV4-3 to TRBJ2-7; TCRdb gives TRBD1 as the D gene, but with no DNA this cannot be confirmed. This CDR3 contains 14 residues. The germline CDR1 and CDR2 sequences are LGHNA and YSLEER. The CDR3 sequence: CASSQDSAGAEQYF.

V is TRBV28 and J is TRBJ2-2; the D call of TRBD1 rests on TCRdb alone, since no DNA is present to check it. The CDR3 runs to 16 residues. Germline V lookup: CDR1 MDHEN, CDR2 SYDVKM. The CDR3 loop is CASSLQDRRGTGELFF.

The chain recombines TRBV12-5 with TRBJ1-2; TCRdb lists TRBD1, though no DNA is available to test this call. The length of the CDR3 is 12 residues. Per germline, CDR1 LGHNT and CDR2 FRNRAP. The CDR3 here is CASGTGVGGYTF.

This chain links TRBV7-9 with TRBJ1-5; TCRdb indicates TRBD1, and absent DNA this call remains unverified. The CDR3 is 16 residues long. CDR1 SEHNR and CDR2 FQNEAQ come from the germline V gene (reference sequence). CDR3 sequence: CTSSSDRGIKDQPQHF.

The V call is TRBV5-1, the J call TRBJ1-2. The CDR3 runs to 15 residues. Germline values: CDR1 SGHRS, CDR2 YFSETQ. The CDR3 protein is CASSLGPIGSYGYTF. Full variable domain (remainder filled in from reference TRBV5-1 and TRBJ1-2): KAGVTQTPRYLIKTRGQQVTLSCSPISGHRSVSWYQQTPGQGLQFLFEYFSETQRNKGNFPGRFSGRQFSNSRSEMNVSTLELGDSALYLCASSLGPIGSYGYTFGSGTRLTVV.

The V call is TRBV3-1, the J call TRBJ2-7; as DNA is missing, the TRBD2 call by TCRdb cannot be tested. Germline V gene sequence: CDR1 LGHDT, CDR2 YNNKEL (reference sequence). This CDR3 contains 16 residues. The CDR3 loop reads CASSHFAEGFSYEQYF.

The chain carries TRBV7-3 and TRBJ1-2; with no DNA, the TCRdb D assignment of TRBD1 cannot be verified. The CDR3 spans 15 residues. Germline CDR1 is SGHTA and CDR2 is FQGTGA. The CDR3: CASSPHTGSVESYTF.

The chain joins TRBV2 to TRBJ1-2; the D gene TCRdb calls, TRBD1, cannot be checked with no DNA. Germline CDR1 SNHLY, CDR2 FYNNEI. The CDR3 is made up of 14 amino acids. This CDR3 reads CASITYSGQPGYTF.

V usage is TRBV5-1 and J usage is TRBJ2-1; TCRdb proposes TRBD2, but this gene call is untestable without DNA. The CDR3 is 20 residues long. Germline lookup yields CDR1 SGHRS and CDR2 YFSETQ. CDR3 residues: CASSLVRTSGGPIHYNEQFF.

The CDR3 loop is CSAGASGTGDGYTF. The J gene is TRBJ1-2, the V gene TRBV20-1; TCRdb selects TRBD1, and the lack of DNA leaves this call unchecked. The CDR3 length is 14 residues. Germline V gene sequence: CDR1 DFQATT, CDR2 SNEGSKA (reference sequence).

V gene TRBV29-1 combines with J gene TRBJ2-2. The V gene's germline CDR1 is SQVTM and CDR2 ANQGSEA. The CDR3 extends over 11 amino acids. CDR3 sequence: CSVLGVGELFF.

The CDR3 protein is CATSAQGVWHEQFF. This chain links TRBV24-1 with TRBJ2-1; TCRdb names TRBD1, which stays unverified in the absence of DNA. From germline, CDR1 is KGHDR and CDR2 SFDVKD. This CDR3 comprises 14 residues.

The gene calls are TRBV5-1 and TRBJ1-1; TCRdb's D gene call, TRBD1, goes unchecked for lack of DNA. CDR1 and CDR2 (germline): SGHRS, YFSETQ. The CDR3 length is 14 residues. The CDR3 loop is CASSARVLNTEAFF.

The genes are TRBV11-2 and TRBJ2-7; TCRdb picks TRBD2, but there is no DNA to check that call. CDR3 length: 17 amino acids. Germline CDR1 SGHAT, CDR2 FQNNGV. The chain's CDR3 is CASSRTSGGTNSYEQYF.

The chain uses TRBV11-2 and TRBJ1-6. CDR1 SGHAT and CDR2 FQNNGV come from the germline V gene. The CDR3 loop spans 18 amino acids. CDR3 region: CASSFIVGGQGNNSPLHF.

The V gene is TRBV7-6, the J gene TRBJ2-1; TCRdb's D call of TRBD2 is untestable without DNA. Germline V gives CDR1 SGHVS, CDR2 FNYEAQ. CDR3 length: 14 amino acids. CDR3 sequence: CASSLVLADIEQFF.

The CDR3: CAWSVLGAYGYTF. This chain joins TRBV30 and TRBJ1-2. The germline V gene has CDR1 GTSNPN and CDR2 SVGIG (reference sequence). This CDR3 has 13 amino acids.

The V gene is TRBV7-9, the J gene TRBJ2-1; TCRdb returns TRBD2, unconfirmable since there is no DNA. Per the germline V gene, CDR1 is SEHNR and CDR2 is FQNEAQ (reference sequence). This CDR3 is built from 15 residues. The CDR3 region is CASSSRDSGDNEQFF.

V and J are TRBV19 and TRBJ1-5; the TCRdb D gene call, TRBD1, has no DNA to confirm it. Germline lookup yields CDR1 LNHDA and CDR2 SQIVND (reference sequence). The CDR3 contains 15 residues. CDR3 sequence: CASSMAQGKWQPQHF.

V usage is TRBV2 and J usage is TRBJ2-5. Germline V gene data show CDR1 as SNHLY and CDR2 as FYNNEI. This CDR3 spans 14 amino acids. CDR3 loop: CASSEATYQETQYF.